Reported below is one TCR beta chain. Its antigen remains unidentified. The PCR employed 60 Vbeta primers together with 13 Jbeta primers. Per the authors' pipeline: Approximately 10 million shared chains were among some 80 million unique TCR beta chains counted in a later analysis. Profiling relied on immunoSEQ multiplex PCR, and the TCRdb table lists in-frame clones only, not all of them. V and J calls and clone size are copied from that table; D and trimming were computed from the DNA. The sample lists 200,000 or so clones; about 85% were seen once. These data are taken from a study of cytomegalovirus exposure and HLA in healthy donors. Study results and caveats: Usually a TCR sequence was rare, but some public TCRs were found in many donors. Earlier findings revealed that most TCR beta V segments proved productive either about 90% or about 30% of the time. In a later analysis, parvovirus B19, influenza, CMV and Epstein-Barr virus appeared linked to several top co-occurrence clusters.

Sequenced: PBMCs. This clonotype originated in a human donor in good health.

The CDR3 sequence is CASRGETGSPNYGYTF. The CDR3 DNA reads TGCGCCAGCAGGGGGGAGACAGGGTCACCTAACTATGGCTACACCTTC. The genes are TRBV5-1 and TRBJ1-2; 7 positions agree with TRBD1. In germline, CDR1 is SGHRS, CDR2 YFSETQ. The length of the CDR3 is 16 residues. V was clipped by 5 bases and J by 0 bases; unmatched bases: 10.